These 27 T cell receptor beta chains were all obtained from the same sample, sequenced in a study of shared T cell receptors in the human thymus. Sequencing was performed with immunoSEQ multiplex PCR; in TCRdb, only in-frame clones are kept and a portion is missing. The table records more than 550,000 clones, approximately 87% of them present only once. The data were also submitted as part of a second study, on human thymus T cells.

Sequencing used thymocytes. These receptors originate from a boy under two years old with a congenital heart defect.

V is TRBV5-1 and J is TRBJ2-5, with D maybe TRBD1 (8 bases). Trimming took 4 bases from V and 2 from J, leaving 15 bases between them. This CDR3 spans 15 amino acids. Germline CDR1 reads SGHRS; CDR2 reads YFSETQ. CDR3 loop: CASSPTGGGQETQYF. The DNA for the CDR3 is TGCGCCAGCAGCCCAACAGGGGGGGGGCAAGAGACCCAGTACTTC.

This chain connects TRBV27 to TRBJ1-6, with D perhaps matching TRBD1 (6 bases). V lost 1 base, J lost 3 bases, and 13 bases lay in between. The germline CDR1 and CDR2 sequences are MNHEY and SMNVEV (reference sequence). This CDR3 has 17 amino acids. CDR3 sequence reads: CASSLFGQLNYNSPLHF. The CDR3 coding sequence is TGTGCCAGCAGTTTATTCGGACAGCTAAACTATAATTCACCCCTCCACTTT.

V usage is TRBV30 and J usage is TRBJ1-4, with D perhaps matching TRBD1 (5 bases). The germline gives CDR1 GTSNPN, CDR2 SVGIG (reference sequence). Trimming removed 2 bases at V and 0 bases at J, with 7 bases between. There are 14 residues in the CDR3. The CDR3: CAWSRTPTNEKLFF. The CDR3 DNA sequence: TGTGCCTGGAGTAGGACACCAACTAATGAAAAACTGTTTTTT.

V is TRBV29-1 and J is TRBJ2-7, with a tentative D call TRBD1 (5 bases). This CDR3 has 12 residues. Per the germline V gene, CDR1 is SQVTM and CDR2 is ANQGSEA. The V gene lost 7 bases and the J gene lost 5 bases, with 15 bases spanning the gap. CDR3: CSAAGYRDEQYF. Written as DNA, the CDR3 is TGCAGCGCCGCAGGGTATAGGGACGAGCAGTACTTC.

The chain is built from TRBV7-9 and TRBJ1-4; unclear D gene. Trimming stripped 5 bases from V and 6 bases from J, with 19 bases between. Germline assignment: CDR1 SEHNR and CDR2 FQNEAQ (reference sequence). There are 16 residues in the CDR3. CDR3: CASSSITSGYYEKLFF. The CDR3 DNA is TGTGCCAGCAGCAGTATCACCTCAGGATACTATGAAAAACTGTTTTTT.

The chain is built from TRBV5-1 and TRBJ1-2; 8 bases map to TRBD1. This CDR3 has 16 residues. Unmatched junction bases numbered 10, after V lost 1 base and J lost 5 bases. The germline V gene has CDR1 SGHRS and CDR2 YFSETQ. The CDR3 loop is CASSLSGDRGDYGYTF. The CDR3, as DNA: TGCGCCAGCAGCTTGTCCGGTGACAGGGGTGATTATGGCTACACCTTC.

This sequence joins TRBV5-1 and TRBJ2-5, with TRBD1 matching 8 bases. The end of the DNA aligns better with TRBJ2-7, so the J call may be wrong. Germline assignment: CDR1 SGHRS and CDR2 YFSETQ. This CDR3 is built from 13 residues. For the CDR3, the DNA is TGCGCCAGCAGCCGGGACAGGTCCTACGAGCAGTACTTC. As protein: CASSRDRSYEQYF.

The chain combines TRBV7-2 with TRBJ2-7, with TRBD2 matching 11 bases. This CDR3 spans 15 amino acids. From germline, CDR1 is SGHTA and CDR2 FQGNSA. V was clipped by 4 bases and J by 5 bases; unmatched bases: 7. The CDR3, as DNA: TGTGCCAGCAGCTACGCTCTAGCGGGAGGTAACGAGCAGTACTTC. This translates into CASSYALAGGNEQYF.

V is TRBV7-2 and J is TRBJ1-5; the D is unclear. Germline values: CDR1 SGHTA, CDR2 FQGNSA. CDR3 length equals 14 residues. The V end was cut by 4 bases, the J end by 9 bases, with 16 bases between. This CDR3 reads CASSSRDIPGPQHF. The CDR3 DNA follows: TGTGCCAGCAGCTCCCGTGACATTCCTGGGCCCCAGCATTTT.

CDR3 nucleotide sequence: TGTGCCAGCAGCCCCTCCCCCCCGGCTAGCCGCCGAATCGACGAGCAGTACTTC. Amino acid sequence: CASSPSPPASRRIDEQYF. J is TRBJ2-7 and V is TRBV28; D might be TRBD2 (5 bases). This CDR3 has 18 residues. The germline gives CDR1 MDHEN, CDR2 SYDVKM. The V end was cut by 6 bases, the J end by 5 bases, with 29 bases between.

This sequence joins TRBV28 and TRBJ1-2, with D possibly being TRBD1 (5 bases). The CDR3 totals 16 residues. The germline V and J ends were trimmed by 3 bases and 4 bases, with 18 bases remaining between them. Germline V gene sequence: CDR1 MDHEN, CDR2 SYDVKM. In DNA, the CDR3 is TGTGCCAGCAGTTTTATAAGCCAGGGCCTTACCTATGGCTACACCTTC. This codes for CASSFISQGLTYGYTF.

The rearrangement joins TRBV9 to TRBJ2-7; tentatively, D is TRBD1 (5 bases). This CDR3 spans 15 amino acids. Germline V gene sequence: CDR1 SGDLS, CDR2 YYNGEE. V was shortened by 0 bases and J by 2 bases, with 12 bases between the two germline ends. The CDR3 nucleotides are TGTGCCAGCAGCGTAGGGGGCAGCGATACCTACGAGCAGTACTTC. Its protein is CASSVGGSDTYEQYF. Full variable domain (outside the CDR3, taken from reference TRBV9 and TRBJ2-7): DSGVTQTPKHLITATGQRVTLRCSPRSGDLSVYWYQQSLDQGLQFLIQYYNGEERAKGNILERFSAQQFPDLHSELNLSSLELGDSALYFCASSVGGSDTYEQYFGPGTRLTVT.

This clone occurred a few times. This sequence joins TRBV4-2 and TRBJ1-5; a weak D match, TRBD1 (6 bases). The germline V gene has CDR1 LGHNA and CDR2 YNFKEQ. The germline V and J ends were trimmed by 0 bases and 4 bases, with 10 bases remaining between them. The CDR3 runs to 15 residues. The chain's CDR3 is CASSQDITGNQPQHF. Written as DNA, the CDR3 is TGTGCCAGCAGCCAAGATATAACAGGGAATCAGCCCCAGCATTTT.

The chain has TRBV9 and TRBJ2-7; 8 bases fit TRBD2. This CDR3 contains 14 residues. Germline loops: CDR1 SGDLS, CDR2 YYNGEE. V was pared by 4 bases and J by 5 bases, with 8 bases of the junction left unmatched. For the CDR3, the DNA is TGTGCCAGCAGCCTTAGCGGGACCGGGGACGAGCAGTACTTC. Residues: CASSLSGTGDEQYF.

The V gene is TRBV5-1, the J gene TRBJ1-1; 9 bases map to TRBD1. Germline CDR1 reads SGHRS; CDR2 reads YFSETQ. The V segment lost 3 bases and the J segment 9 bases; nucleotides outside the gene matches: 9. CDR3 length equals 14 residues. The CDR3 DNA follows: TGCGCCAGCAGCTCGAGGGAAACAGGGGGCCAAGCTTTCTTT. Protein: CASSSRETGGQAFF.

The J gene is TRBJ2-1, the V gene TRBV29-1, with 10 positions matching TRBD2. After removal of 3 bases from V and 5 bases from J, the junction contained 7 bases not matched to a gene. The V gene's germline CDR1 is SQVTM and CDR2 ANQGSEA. The CDR3 consists of 15 residues. CDR3 in DNA: TGCAGCGTTGAGACTCTAGCGGGGGCGAACAATGAGCAGTTCTTC. It specifies CSVETLAGANNEQFF.

The J gene is TRBJ1-3, the V gene TRBV4-3; D unresolved. Trimming removed 3 bases from V and 0 bases from J, with 6 bases in between. The CDR3 is 14 amino acids. Germline V gives CDR1 LGHNA, CDR2 YSLEER. CDR3 residues: CASSQDFSGNTIYF. DNA for the CDR3: TGCGCCAGCAGCCAGGACTTCTCTGGAAACACCATATATTTT.

The chain links TRBV18 to TRBJ2-7; D is perhaps TRBD1 (6 bases). This CDR3 is built from 15 residues. Germline V lookup: CDR1 KGHSH, CDR2 LQKENI. The ends were cut back, 2 bases at V and 7 bases at J, with 18 bases in the middle. The CDR3 sequence is CASSPSQGKRGEQYF. CDR3 bases: TGTGCCAGCTCACCAAGTCAGGGGAAGAGGGGGGAGCAGTACTTC.

The V and J genes are TRBV6-6 and TRBJ1-5; the match to TRBD1 covers 9 bases. This CDR3 has 15 residues. The germline gives CDR1 MNHNY, CDR2 SVGAGI (reference sequence). V gave up 6 bases and J gave up 5 bases; unmatched junction bases: 8. CDR3 DNA sequence: TGTGCCAGCAGGAGGGACAGGGTGGGTGATCAGCCCCAGCATTTT. Its protein is CASRRDRVGDQPQHF.

The chain recombines TRBV19 with TRBJ2-1; maybe TRBD1 (6 bases). Trimming cost V 8 bases and J 2 bases, with 16 bases left between them. CDR1 is LNHDA, CDR2 SQIVND, per germline (reference sequence). The CDR3 sequence is 15 residues long. This CDR3 reads CASGTGTPTYNEQFF. For the CDR3, the DNA is TGTGCCAGTGGAACCGGGACACCCACCTACAATGAGCAGTTCTTC.

The genes are TRBV14 and TRBJ2-3, with 11 bases matching TRBD2. Trimming cost V 4 bases and J 2 bases; bases outside gene matches: 5. CDR1 and CDR2 from the germline V gene are SGHDN and FVKESK. The CDR3 loop spans 16 amino acids. In DNA, the CDR3 is TGTGCCAGCAGCCCAATAGCGGGAGGGACCACAGATACGCAGTATTTT. It specifies CASSPIAGGTTDTQYF. The whole variable domain, filled in from reference TRBV14 and TRBJ2-3, reads EAGVTQFPSHSVIEKGQTVTLRCDPISGHDNLYWYRRVMGKEIKFLLHFVKESKQDESGMPNNRFLAERTGGTYSTLKVQPAELEDSGVYFCASSPIAGGTTDTQYFGPGTRLTVL.

The J gene is TRBJ2-1, the V gene TRBV5-1, with TRBD2 as a possible D gene (5 bases). CDR3 size: 15 residues. Germline V gives CDR1 SGHRS, CDR2 YFSETQ. The ends were cut back, 0 bases at V and 8 bases at J, with 15 bases in the middle. The CDR3 sequence is CASSLAGYGIDEQFF. CDR3 DNA sequence: TGCGCCAGCAGCTTGGCGGGGTATGGGATCGATGAGCAGTTCTTC.

The rearrangement links TRBV28 to TRBJ1-3; possibly TRBD1 for D (6 bases). Germline V gene sequence: CDR1 MDHEN, CDR2 SYDVKM. The CDR3 is 17 amino acids. The ends were cut back, 5 bases at V and 4 bases at J, with 21 bases in the middle. As DNA, the CDR3 is TGTGCCAGCAGTCCCCGGGGGGGCGCAGCGGGGGGAAACACCATATATTTT. This encodes CASSPRGGAAGGNTIYF.

This chain connects TRBV4-3 to TRBJ1-6, with D uncertain. This CDR3 spans 14 amino acids. CDR1 LGHNA and CDR2 YSLEER come from the germline V gene. Between the trimmed V and J ends, which lost 5 bases and 9 bases, there was a span of 14 bases. The CDR3 sequence is CASSSWARGSPLHF. As DNA, the CDR3 is TGCGCCAGCAGCTCCTGGGCCCGGGGTTCACCCCTCCACTTT.

The V gene is TRBV19, the J gene TRBJ2-5; D is undetermined. V shed 5 bases and J shed 4 bases, with 11 bases lying between them. The CDR3 is 13 amino acids. The V gene's germline CDR1 is LNHDA and CDR2 SQIVND (reference sequence). CDR3 sequence: CASSEHIRETQYF. The DNA for the CDR3 is TGTGCCAGTAGTGAACACATCCGAGAGACCCAGTACTTC. Looking up the rest from reference TRBV19 and TRBJ2-5 gives the full variable domain: DGGITQSPKYLFRKEGQNVTLSCEQNLNHDAMYWYRQDPGQGLRLIYYSQIVNDFQKGDIAEGYSVSREKKESFPLTVTSAQKNPTAFYLCASSEHIRETQYFGPGTRLLVL.

This clone was picked up one time. The chain couples TRBV11-2 to TRBJ1-4; D unclear. With 2 bases removed from V and 8 bases from J, the gap between germline ends came to 15 bases. CDR1 is SGHAT, CDR2 FQNNGV, per germline. CDR3 length equals 15 residues. CDR3 nucleotide sequence: TGTGCCAGCAGCTTATTGCTCAGGAGCGGCGAAAAACTGTTTTTT. Translating gives CASSLLLRSGEKLFF. Drawing the rest from reference TRBV11-2 and TRBJ1-4, the complete variable domain is EAGVAQSPRYKIIEKRQSVAFWCNPISGHATLYWYQQILGQGPKLLIQFQNNGVVDDSQLPKDRFSAERLKGVDSTLKIQPAKLEDSAVYLCASSLLLRSGEKLFFGSGTQLSVL.

This clone appeared once. The V gene is TRBV4-1, the J gene TRBJ2-3; D is unresolved. From germline, CDR1 is MGHRA and CDR2 YSYEKL. V dropped 1 base and J dropped 1 base, with 18 bases sitting between them. The length of the CDR3 is 18 residues. CDR3 sequence: CASSQGLSSTECTDTQYF. CDR3 sequence (DNA): TGCGCCAGCAGCCAAGGGCTCTCTAGTACGGAATGCACAGATACGCAGTATTTT.